This TCR beta chain emerged from a study of CD8+CD57+ T cells in acquired aplastic anemia. Genomic DNA, the template, was used for profiling of the TCR beta VDJ and CDR3. TCRdb used MiXCR to reprocess the reads, holding one entry per CDR3 protein. The profile covers 300,000 or so distinct CDR3 sequences, with about 56% appearing a single time and approximately 8.2% taken by the ten largest. This CDR3 is 14 amino acids long. CDR1 SGHDT and CDR2 YYEEEE come from the germline V gene. With 2 bases clipped from V and 2 bases from J, the junction kept 4 bases outside the gene matches. The rearrangement uses TRBV5-6 and TRBJ2-7; 7 nucleotides agree with TRBD1. The receptor's source is a human donor with severe aplastic anemia or a healthy control (not recorded which). The sample consisted of sorted CD4+, CD8+, or CD8+CD57+ T cells (not recorded which) from PBMCs. For the CDR3, the DNA is TGTGCCAGCAGCTTAAGAACAGGGGCCTACGAGCAGTACTTC. Translated, it gives CASSLRTGAYEQYF.